This T cell receptor (beta chain) was recorded in a study of cytomegalovirus exposure and HLA in healthy donors (dated by TCRdb to 2017 to 2019). For context, the study as a whole: According to a later analysis, one platform produced both the roughly 110 validation repertoires and the 700 or so repertoires of the first cohort. The study was designed to test whether signatures of past pathogen exposure could be identified by cataloging public T cell receptors. Along with the approximately 700-subject first cohort, a separate validation cohort of over a hundred different subjects was used. To predict cytomegalovirus infection status, the study brought together high-throughput TCR immunosequencing, statistical association of individual TCRs with disease status, and machine learning.

Donors formed part of the validation cohort, which comprised over a hundred subjects and was distinct from the first cohort of under 850 subjects. Details on this clone: The clone's antigen remains unknown. No base qualities exist here, and no much larger clone lies one base off it.

Study-level results and caveats: Across donors, most TCR sequences were observed very rarely, whereas some public TCRs were present in many individuals. According to the authors, the approach could potentially be generalized to other disease states and immunological phenotypes. A total of 150 or so TCR beta chains were listed by the study as associated with cytomegalovirus. The classifier was reported to diagnose cytomegalovirus status with high specificity and sensitivity in both the original cohort and the validation cohort. In a later analysis, TCRs clustered in the first cohort were found to also tend to co-occur in the 130 or so validation repertoires, with 94% of cluster scores above 0. A later analysis had no HLA typing for the validation cohort, so co-occurrence there was scored across all 110 or so repertoires. Three of the identified cytomegalovirus-associated TCR beta chains were confirmed in vitro to be specific for cytomegalovirus antigens.

The CDR3, from cysteine to phenylalanine, totals 12 residues. The only DNA kept is the CDR3, 36 bases in frame from the first base. Trimming removed 6 bases from V and 10 bases from J; the gene matches leave 8 bases unexplained. The germline V gene provides CDR1 MRHNA and CDR2 SNTAGT. Libraries were constructed by the immunoSEQ multiplex PCR assay. On the authors' methods: A statistical classification framework was developed to diagnose cytomegalovirus status using the catalog of TCR beta chain sequences. In TCRdb, the immuneACCESS table is reduced to in-frame sequences with V and J assigned. These tables do not hold every clone; where another copy was compared, an unresolved V gene accounts for under half, and the others remain unexplained. V, J and clone size reflect that table, while D and trimming were determined from the DNA. The sample records 150,000 to 200,000 clones, about 88% of which are singletons. Approximately 2.1% of the sample goes to the ten largest clones.

The sequence joins TRBV6-4 to TRBJ1-2; TRBD1 aligns with 7 central bases. The sequenced material came from PBMCs. The receptor comes from a woman aged 18 to 35 in good health and CMV-seronegative. The bases read TGTGCCAGCAGCGCGACAGGGCTAGACTACACCTTC. Its protein product is CASSATGLDYTF.